The clone carrying this TCR beta chain was counted between two and nine times. Its cognate antigen is unknown. Combining a sample-barcoded 5' primer with a J-beta primer mix, a second PCR ran for roughly 7 to 12 cycles. Every individual sample yielded 2.5 million or more paired-end reads (each containing CDR3). Via MiXCR, TCRdb re-called the 5' RACE reads, giving one row per CDR3 protein. The table includes more than 650,000 distinct CDR3 sequences, 22% detected once. The CDR3 is 13 residues long. V was clipped by 5 bases and J by 8 bases, with 11 bases between them. CDR1 SGDLS and CDR2 YYNGEE come from the germline V gene. The record originates from a study of blood T cells in healthy people across ages. Overall study results and limits: Using unsorted PBMCs precluded a conclusive naive versus antigen-experienced comparison.

This receptor was obtained from a man in his 70s in good health. The sample comprised blood. The V call is TRBV9, the J call TRBJ1-6; D remains ambiguous. DNA of the CDR3: TGTGCCAGCAGTCCCCAACTGGATTCACCCCTCCACTTT. Residues: CASSPQLDSPLHF.